The entry below describes one T cell receptor (beta chain). The clone's antigen remains unknown. The input lacks base qualities; no much larger clone sits a single base away. From cysteine to phenylalanine, the CDR3 is 14 amino acids long. Left in the record is the CDR3 DNA by itself, 42 bases read in frame from the first base. V gives up 2 bases and J gives up 7 bases, and the segment between their germline ends measures 15 bases. CDR1 and CDR2, per the germline V gene, are SGHRS and YFSETQ. Collaborating institutions collected whole blood in K2EDTA tubes following their own protocols. Collaborator samples were shipped for TCRbeta analysis as frozen whole blood, isolated PBMCs, or DNA extracted from either sample type. The data were obtained in a study of blood T cell repertoires in COVID-19 (dated by TCRdb to the early 2020s). Broadly, across the study: Samples from collaborators originated in the United States, Italy and Spain and spanned both the acute and convalescent phases of COVID-19. Deeply sampled blood TCRbeta repertoires from subjects exposed to, actively infected with, or recovered from COVID-19 were included in the dataset. Where HLA class I and class II types were available, the types were taken from metadata supplied by the sample provider, not from assay-based typing. The prospective study material was composed of cDNA or gDNA derived from T cells, B-cell-depleted T cells, or PBMCs. Samples came from the ongoing ImmuneRACE study (first 160 participants) plus 1,254 subjects from 6 global collaborators. Sample metadata almost always included a de-identified subject ID, COVID-19 status, age in years and sex. The repertoires were released in a freely available public database intended as a resource for research on the immune response to SARS-CoV-2.

The study at large found these results: The quantity of clinical and demographic metadata differed by source and by participant and was supplied without curation.

TCRbeta CDR3 regions were amplified from genomic DNA using the immunoSEQ Assay, a bias-controlled multiplex PCR. In the authors' own workflow: The number of nucleated cells in each sample was estimated by amplification of reference gene primers within the assay. To quantify the absolute abundance of each unique TCRbeta CDR3 rearrangement, sequence reads were collapsed and filtered. For each sample, productive Simpson clonality was calculated by taking the square root of Simpson's diversity index across productive rearrangements. TCRdb's version of the immuneACCESS table is confined to in-frame rearrangements and falls short of the full clone set. An unresolved V gene accounts for under half of the shortfall where checked; the remainder is of unknown origin. Clone size and V and J calls were adopted from that table, with D and trimming inferred from the DNA. Here the sample has about 110,000 clones; 80% to 90% occur a single time. The biggest ten clones account for roughly 2.5% of the sample.

This receptor was identified in a human donor in a cohort sampled during active COVID-19. Sequenced input: peripheral blood. The chain links TRBV5-1 with TRBJ1-1, with the D gene not clear enough to name. The CDR3 corresponds to CASSLSSGKGEAFF. The DNA sequence is as follows: TGCGCCAGCAGCTTAAGTTCCGGGAAGGGTGAAGCTTTCTTT.